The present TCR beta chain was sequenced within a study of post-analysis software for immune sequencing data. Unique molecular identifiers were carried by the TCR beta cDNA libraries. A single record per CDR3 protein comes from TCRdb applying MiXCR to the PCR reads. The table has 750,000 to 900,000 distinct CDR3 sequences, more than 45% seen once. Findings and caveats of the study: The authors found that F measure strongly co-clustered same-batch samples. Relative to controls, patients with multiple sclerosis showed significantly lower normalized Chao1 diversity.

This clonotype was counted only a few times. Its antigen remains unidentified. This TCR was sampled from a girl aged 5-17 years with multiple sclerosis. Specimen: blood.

Here the CDR3 DNA reads TGTGCCAGCAGCCCCCGTACCCCGGGACAGGACTACGAGCAGTACTTC. Translated: CASSPRTPGQDYEQYF. The J gene is TRBJ2-7, the V gene TRBV7-2; 8 nucleotides match TRBD1. Germline V gives CDR1 SGHTA, CDR2 FQGNSA. The CDR3 extends over 16 amino acids. Losses at the gene ends were 5 bases for V and 3 bases for J; bases not matched to a gene: 12.